The 4 T cell receptor beta chains below all came from one sample that was sequenced in a study of blood T cell repertoires in COVID-19. Assay used: immunoSEQ multiplex PCR; TCRdb lists only in-frame clones, some missing. In the table there are about 290,000 clones, 85% of which are singletons. Sequencing used peripheral blood. The receptors here all came from a woman aged 50 to 60 with active or convalescent COVID-19.

The V gene is TRBV28, the J gene TRBJ2-1, with D possibly matching TRBD2 (5 bases). The CDR3 totals 17 residues. Trimming shortened V by 2 bases and J by 3 bases, and 17 bases separated the two germline ends. Germline CDR1 and CDR2: MDHEN and SYDVKM. CDR3 region: CASSLGLANYHYNEQFF. The CDR3 DNA is TGTGCCAGCAGTTTAGGACTGGCCAATTACCACTACAATGAGCAGTTCTTC.

The chain combines TRBV5-6 with TRBJ2-7, with TRBD2 identical over 7 bases. CDR3 length: 15 residues. The V gene's germline CDR1 is SGHDT and CDR2 YYEEEE. The V segment lost 4 bases and the J segment 1 base; nucleotides outside the gene matches: 8. The CDR3 DNA reads as TGTGCCAGCAGCCAGACTAGCTGGGGATCCTACGAGCAGTACTTC. Protein product: CASSQTSWGSYEQYF.

The CDR3 is CASGLVLPSSRNQPQHF. The CDR3 region has the DNA TGTGCTAGTGGTTTGGTACTGCCCTCGAGTCGCAATCAGCCCCAGCATTTT. The chain uses TRBV12-5 and TRBJ1-5; D gene uncertain. This CDR3 region has 17 residues. V shed 0 bases and J shed 2 bases, with 14 bases lying between them. Germline CDR1 is LGHNT and CDR2 is FRNRAP. The full variable domain, rest sourced from reference TRBV12-5 and TRBJ1-5, is DARVTQTPRHKVTEMGQEVTMRCQPILGHNTVFWYRQTMMQGLELLAYFRNRAPLDDSGMPKDRFSAEMPDATLATLKIQPSEPRDSAVYFCASGLVLPSSRNQPQHFGDGTRLSIL.

The V gene is TRBV5-1, the J gene TRBJ2-7; possibly TRBD1 for D (6 bases). The CDR3 has 15 residues. The ends were cut back, 4 bases at V and 0 bases at J, with 14 bases in the middle. CDR1 is SGHRS and CDR2 is YFSETQ in the germline V gene. The CDR3 reads CASSRDIRSSYEQYF. The CDR3 DNA reads TGCGCCAGCAGCCGGGACATAAGGAGCTCCTACGAGCAGTACTTC.